This TCR beta chain was recovered during a study of T cell responses to AZD1222 COVID-19 vaccine. Study outcomes and limitations: Among the donors, most were white British and more were female, and clonal diversity was possibly underestimated. Repertoires were obtained only post-peak T cell response. Spike-spanning, vaccine-associated CD4 TCRs were dominant at 160-218 and 743-854.

Turning to this clone: Its antigen is undetermined.

The length of the CDR3 is 12 residues. Per germline, CDR1 MNHEY and CDR2 SMNVEV (reference sequence). V was trimmed by 4 bases and J by 5 bases, leaving 7 bases between them. Only in-frame clones appear in the TCRdb table, and some are missing; sequencing was by immunoSEQ multiplex PCR. The sample gives about 120,000 clones, 80% to 90% of which show up once; less than 15% is in the top ten. Sequencing was performed on peripheral blood, taken on day 0 of AZD1222 vaccination. The chain employs TRBV27 and TRBJ2-3; D is perhaps TRBD2 (5 bases). The TCR originated in an adult in good health. As DNA, the CDR3 is TGTGCCAGCAGTTATGGAGGAGATACGCAGTATTTT. It yields the protein CASSYGGDTQYF.